These T cell receptor beta chains were read from a single sample in a study of T cells in Graves' hyperthyroidism and ophthalmopathy. Using its own MiXCR run on the multiplex PCR reads, TCRdb lists one record per CDR3 protein. Of roughly 100,000 distinct CDR3 sequences listed, roughly 49% are singletons. The sequencing input was blood. Source of these receptors: a woman aged 40 to 50 with Graves' hyperthyroidism. Both conserved end residues are part of each CDR3. Each record gives: J gene, clone size, D gene, CDR3 length, V gene, CDR3 protein, CDR3 DNA. D genes are given only for firm matches. A clone size is listed for some rows: how often the clone was seen (once, few, many), or a class if it is expanded.

J gene: TRBJ1-5; clone size: .; D gene: .; CDR3 length: 13; V gene: TRBV11-1; CDR3 protein: CASSATGEAGQHF; CDR3 DNA: TGTGCCAGCAGCGCCACGGGGGAGGCTGGCCAGCATTTT
J gene: TRBJ1-1; clone size: .; D gene: TRBD1; CDR3 length: 17; V gene: TRBV7-3; CDR3 protein: CASRLWTGHDRNTEAFF; CDR3 DNA: TGTGCCAGCAGACTTTGGACAGGCCACGATCGGAACACTGAAGCTTTCTTT
J gene: TRBJ2-7; clone size: .; D gene: TRBD1; CDR3 length: 16; V gene: TRBV10-2; CDR3 protein: CASSTPGQGRYYEQYF; CDR3 DNA: TGCGCCAGCAGTACACCGGGACAGGGGAGATACTACGAGCAGTACTTC
J gene: TRBJ1-2; clone size: once; D gene: TRBD1; CDR3 length: 12; V gene: TRBV29-1; CDR3 protein: CSVDRTGSGYTF; CDR3 DNA: TGCAGCGTTGATAGGACAGGGAGCGGCTACACCTTC
J gene: TRBJ2-5; clone size: .; D gene: TRBD2; CDR3 length: 12; V gene: TRBV29-1; CDR3 protein: CSVEREMMTQYF; CDR3 DNA: TGCAGCGTTGAGCGGGAGATGATGACCCAGTACTTC
J gene: TRBJ2-7; clone size: .; D gene: .; CDR3 length: 14; V gene: TRBV10-3; CDR3 protein: CAISESGYEDEQYF; CDR3 DNA: TGTGCCATCAGTGAATCAGGGTACGAGGACGAGCAGTACTTC
J gene: TRBJ2-7; clone size: .; D gene: TRBD2; CDR3 length: 14; V gene: TRBV7-9; CDR3 protein: CASSFRTSGSEQYF; CDR3 DNA: TGTGCCAGCAGCTTCCGGACTAGCGGGAGCGAGCAGTACTTC
J gene: TRBJ2-5; clone size: .; D gene: TRBD1; CDR3 length: 13; V gene: TRBV5-1; CDR3 protein: CASSGTGVETQYF; CDR3 DNA: TGCGCCAGCAGCGGGACAGGGGTAGAGACCCAGTACTTC
J gene: TRBJ1-2; clone size: .; D gene: .; CDR3 length: 15; V gene: TRBV2; CDR3 protein: CASGIAGVGVQGYTF; CDR3 DNA: TGTGCCAGCGGGATAGCGGGAGTGGGTGTGCAGGGCTACACCTTC
J gene: TRBJ1-1; clone size: many; D gene: .; CDR3 length: 13; V gene: TRBV20-1; CDR3 protein: CSAHGGWLVEAFF; CDR3 DNA: TGCAGTGCTCACGGGGGATGGTTGGTTGAAGCTTTCTTT
J gene: TRBJ1-4; clone size: many; D gene: .; CDR3 length: 17; V gene: TRBV19; CDR3 protein: CASSTRTVAFGNEKLFF; CDR3 DNA: TGTGCCAGTAGTACTCGGACAGTTGCCTTCGGTAATGAAAAACTGTTTTTT
J gene: TRBJ2-2; clone size: many; D gene: .; CDR3 length: 14; V gene: TRBV19; CDR3 protein: CASSIRSNTGELFF; CDR3 DNA: TGTGCCAGTAGTATCCGCTCGAACACCGGGGAGCTGTTTTTT
J gene: TRBJ2-7; clone size: few; D gene: .; CDR3 length: 15; V gene: TRBV7-2; CDR3 protein: CASSFVAGKEYEQYF; CDR3 DNA: TGTGCCAGCAGCTTTGTGGCGGGGAAAGAATACGAGCAGTACTTC
J gene: TRBJ2-5; clone size: .; D gene: TRBD1; CDR3 length: 16; V gene: TRBV6-6; CDR3 protein: CASRTGQGAHSETQYF; CDR3 DNA: TGTGCCAGCAGAACGGGACAGGGGGCCCATTCAGAGACCCAGTACTTC
J gene: TRBJ2-5; clone size: .; D gene: TRBD2; CDR3 length: 13; V gene: TRBV20-1; CDR3 protein: CSVGGGPGETQYF; CDR3 DNA: TGCAGTGTCGGGGGGGGGCCGGGAGAGACCCAGTACTTC
J gene: TRBJ1-2; clone size: .; D gene: .; CDR3 length: 15; V gene: TRBV25-1; CDR3 protein: CASSPLSAGNYGYTF; CDR3 DNA: TGTGCCAGCAGCCCACTCAGTGCAGGGAACTATGGCTACACCTTC
J gene: TRBJ2-7; clone size: many; D gene: .; CDR3 length: 13; V gene: TRBV19; CDR3 protein: CASSSSTAYEQYF; CDR3 DNA: TGTGCCAGTAGTTCGTCCACAGCCTACGAGCAGTACTTC
J gene: TRBJ1-4; clone size: .; D gene: .; CDR3 length: 15; V gene: TRBV10-3; CDR3 protein: CAISELWGRNEKLFF; CDR3 DNA: TGTGCCATCAGTGAGTTATGGGGCAGGAATGAAAAACTGTTTTTT
J gene: TRBJ1-1; clone size: many; D gene: .; CDR3 length: 11; V gene: TRBV7-2; CDR3 protein: CASSLIREAFF; CDR3 DNA: TGTGCCAGCAGCTTAATAAGAGAAGCTTTCTTT
J gene: TRBJ1-6; clone size: .; D gene: .; CDR3 length: 18; V gene: TRBV9; CDR3 protein: CASSVQDWGDAYNSPLHF; CDR3 DNA: TGTGCCAGCAGCGTACAGGACTGGGGGGACGCCTATAATTCACCCCTCCACTTT
J gene: TRBJ2-1; clone size: .; D gene: .; CDR3 length: 12; V gene: TRBV5-1; CDR3 protein: CASSGRANEQFF; CDR3 DNA: TGCGCCAGCAGTGGTAGAGCCAATGAGCAGTTCTTC
J gene: TRBJ2-7; clone size: few; D gene: .; CDR3 length: 11; V gene: TRBV29-1; CDR3 protein: CSVGGGGEQYF; CDR3 DNA: TGCAGCGTTGGGGGTGGGGGCGAGCAGTACTTC
J gene: TRBJ2-5; clone size: .; D gene: .; CDR3 length: 14; V gene: TRBV7-6; CDR3 protein: CASSSRGRVETQYF; CDR3 DNA: TGTGCCAGCAGCTCCCGGGGGCGGGTAGAGACCCAGTACTTC
J gene: TRBJ2-5; clone size: few; D gene: .; CDR3 length: 14; V gene: TRBV10-3; CDR3 protein: CAISELTGKETQYF; CDR3 DNA: TGTGCCATCAGTGAGCTTACAGGGAAGGAGACCCAGTACTTC
J gene: TRBJ1-4; clone size: .; D gene: .; CDR3 length: 13; V gene: TRBV13; CDR3 protein: CASSPWAGEKLFF; CDR3 DNA: TGTGCCAGCAGCCCCTGGGCGGGGGAAAAACTGTTTTTT
J gene: TRBJ2-1; clone size: .; D gene: TRBD1; CDR3 length: 13; V gene: TRBV29-1; CDR3 protein: CSVRGQGRNEQFF; CDR3 DNA: TGCAGCGTACGGGGACAGGGACGGAATGAGCAGTTCTTC
J gene: TRBJ2-7; clone size: few; D gene: TRBD2; CDR3 length: 12; V gene: TRBV29-1; CDR3 protein: CSVLAEHYEQYF; CDR3 DNA: TGCAGCGTCCTAGCGGAGCACTACGAGCAGTACTTC
J gene: TRBJ2-3; clone size: many; D gene: .; CDR3 length: 13; V gene: TRBV15; CDR3 protein: CATSRVGADTQYF; CDR3 DNA: TGTGCCACCAGCAGAGTTGGCGCAGATACGCAGTATTTT
J gene: TRBJ1-2; clone size: .; D gene: .; CDR3 length: 11; V gene: TRBV7-8; CDR3 protein: CASSAGDGYTF; CDR3 DNA: TGTGCCAGCAGCGCGGGGGATGGCTACACCTTC
J gene: TRBJ2-7; clone size: .; D gene: .; CDR3 length: 12; V gene: TRBV13; CDR3 protein: CASSLQAGEQYF; CDR3 DNA: TGTGCCAGCAGTTTACAGGCGGGCGAGCAGTACTTC
J gene: TRBJ2-5; clone size: .; D gene: .; CDR3 length: 15; V gene: TRBV9; CDR3 protein: CASSVGSRAQETQYF; CDR3 DNA: TGTGCCAGCAGCGTAGGGTCTCGGGCCCAAGAGACCCAGTACTTC
J gene: TRBJ2-2; clone size: once; D gene: .; CDR3 length: 14; V gene: TRBV2; CDR3 protein: CASSAGTNTGELFF; CDR3 DNA: TGTGCCAGCAGTGCCGGGACAAACACCGGGGAGCTGTTTTTT
J gene: TRBJ1-4; clone size: .; D gene: TRBD1; CDR3 length: 14; V gene: TRBV10-3; CDR3 protein: CAISTGGTNEKLFF; CDR3 DNA: TGTGCCATCAGTACAGGGGGCACTAATGAAAAACTGTTTTTT
J gene: TRBJ2-3; clone size: many; D gene: TRBD2; CDR3 length: 16; V gene: TRBV7-2; CDR3 protein: CASSSPAGGRTDTQYF; CDR3 DNA: TGTGCCAGCAGCTCCCCTGCGGGGGGGCGCACAGATACGCAGTATTTT
J gene: TRBJ2-7; clone size: .; D gene: TRBD2; CDR3 length: 18; V gene: TRBV5-4; CDR3 protein: CASSSGLAGGRVGYEQYF; CDR3 DNA: TGTGCCAGCAGCTCGGGGCTAGCGGGAGGCCGAGTCGGATACGAGCAGTACTTC
J gene: TRBJ2-5; clone size: .; D gene: TRBD2; CDR3 length: 14; V gene: TRBV20-1; CDR3 protein: CSAPMRGAGETQYF; CDR3 DNA: TGCAGTGCTCCCATGCGGGGGGCTGGGGAGACCCAGTACTTC
J gene: TRBJ2-1; clone size: few; D gene: TRBD1; CDR3 length: 15; V gene: TRBV5-5; CDR3 protein: CASSWMRTGLNEQFF; CDR3 DNA: TGTGCCAGCAGCTGGATGCGGACAGGGCTCAATGAGCAGTTCTTC
J gene: TRBJ1-2; clone size: many; D gene: TRBD1; CDR3 length: 11; V gene: TRBV28; CDR3 protein: CASSRTGGYTF; CDR3 DNA: TGTGCCAGCAGTCGGACAGGGGGCTACACCTTC
J gene: TRBJ2-6; clone size: .; D gene: .; CDR3 length: 14; V gene: TRBV7-8; CDR3 protein: CASSQGGGANALTF; CDR3 DNA: TGTGCCAGCTCCCAAGGTGGTGGGGCCAACGCCCTGACTTTC
J gene: TRBJ1-1; clone size: many; D gene: .; CDR3 length: 14; V gene: TRBV9; CDR3 protein: CASSYGAPGTEAFF; CDR3 DNA: TGTGCCAGCAGCTATGGGGCCCCGGGGACTGAAGCTTTCTTT
J gene: TRBJ2-3; clone size: many; D gene: .; CDR3 length: 12; V gene: TRBV20-1; CDR3 protein: CSARTTTDTQYF; CDR3 DNA: TGCAGTGCTAGAACTACCACAGATACGCAGTATTTT
J gene: TRBJ2-7; clone size: many; D gene: TRBD2; CDR3 length: 14; V gene: TRBV5-6; CDR3 protein: CASSRGDVTYEQYF; CDR3 DNA: TGTGCCAGCAGTCGGGGGGACGTCACCTACGAGCAGTACTTC
J gene: TRBJ2-2; clone size: .; D gene: TRBD1; CDR3 length: 15; V gene: TRBV7-9; CDR3 protein: CASSLGDRGLGELFF; CDR3 DNA: TGTGCCAGCAGCTTAGGGGACAGGGGGCTCGGGGAGCTGTTTTTT
J gene: TRBJ1-2; clone size: once; D gene: TRBD1; CDR3 length: 14; V gene: TRBV13; CDR3 protein: CASSGVQGPRGYTF; CDR3 DNA: TGTGCCAGCAGCGGGGTACAGGGGCCGCGTGGCTACACCTTC
J gene: TRBJ2-5; clone size: few; D gene: TRBD1; CDR3 length: 15; V gene: TRBV10-2; CDR3 protein: CASSPGTGGGKTQYF; CDR3 DNA: TGCGCCAGCAGTCCCGGGACAGGGGGCGGGAAGACCCAGTACTTC
J gene: TRBJ2-2; clone size: many; D gene: TRBD1; CDR3 length: 15; V gene: TRBV20-1; CDR3 protein: CSAEAGTGGTGELFF; CDR3 DNA: TGCAGTGCTGAGGCCGGGACAGGGGGCACCGGGGAGCTGTTTTTT
J gene: TRBJ1-1; clone size: .; D gene: .; CDR3 length: 14; V gene: TRBV15; CDR3 protein: CATSTPGGHTEAFF; CDR3 DNA: TGTGCCACCAGCACCCCTGGGGGGCACACTGAAGCTTTCTTT
J gene: TRBJ1-2; clone size: many; D gene: TRBD1; CDR3 length: 11; V gene: TRBV25-1; CDR3 protein: CASRQGDGYTF; CDR3 DNA: TGTGCCAGCAGACAGGGGGATGGCTACACCTTC
J gene: TRBJ1-1; clone size: many; D gene: TRBD1; CDR3 length: 14; V gene: TRBV20-1; CDR3 protein: CSARGTGGRPEAFF; CDR3 DNA: TGCAGTGCTAGGGGGACAGGGGGACGCCCAGAAGCTTTCTTT
J gene: TRBJ1-4; clone size: .; D gene: .; CDR3 length: 14; V gene: TRBV5-4; CDR3 protein: CASSSGTPNEKLFF; CDR3 DNA: TGTGCCAGCAGCTCCGGGACACCTAATGAAAAACTGTTTTTT
J gene: TRBJ1-2; clone size: many; D gene: .; CDR3 length: 15; V gene: TRBV4-1; CDR3 protein: CASRPSGGRGYGYTF; CDR3 DNA: TGCGCCAGCAGGCCCTCGGGGGGCCGGGGTTATGGCTACACCTTC
J gene: TRBJ2-2; clone size: many; D gene: .; CDR3 length: 12; V gene: TRBV4-1; CDR3 protein: CASSQVAWELFF; CDR3 DNA: TGCGCCAGCAGCCAAGTGGCGTGGGAGCTGTTTTTT
J gene: TRBJ1-2; clone size: many; D gene: .; CDR3 length: 12; V gene: TRBV29-1; CDR3 protein: CSVGRWSYGYTF; CDR3 DNA: TGCAGCGTTGGACGCTGGAGCTATGGCTACACCTTC
J gene: TRBJ2-6; clone size: .; D gene: TRBD1; CDR3 length: 14; V gene: TRBV2; CDR3 protein: CASSRGTGANVLTF; CDR3 DNA: TGTGCCAGCAGCCGCGGGACAGGGGCTAACGTCCTGACTTTC